This record looks at one TCR beta chain sequence and its context. Its specificity is unknown. Because it lacks the conserved phenylalanine or tryptophan at the end, this CDR3 is likely a read error. Bulk TCR libraries used previously described methods and listed TCR primers. TCRdb re-called the PCR reads through MiXCR, storing one row per CDR3 protein. The repertoire consists of hundreds of thousands of distinct CDR3 sequences, with 25% occurring once and the leading ten covering approximately 0.75%. The data derive from a study of molecular identifiers for immune sequencing clone quantification. On the study more broadly: For replicates, RNA isolated from about 19,000 or 110,000 naive CD8 cells was divided into five portions, of which four were sequenced. Points from the study as a whole: Highly expanded clones may be undercounted when identical TCR molecules share barcodes.

The V gene end was trimmed by 5 bases and the J gene end by 4 bases; junction bases not matched to a gene: 6. Germline V gene lookup returns CDR1 LNHDA and CDR2 SQIVND (reference sequence). The CDR3 spans 15 residues. Sorted inputs of about 18,000 to 1,100,000 cells, with 10%, 30% or 50% RNA, yielded naive CD8 libraries. The sequenced sample was naive CD8+ T cells from blood, with Jurkat cell RNA spiked in. Subset indicated: FACS-sorted CD8+CD4-CCR7+CD45RA+ naive T cells. The chain couples TRBV19 to TRBJ2-3; 10 bases match TRBD1. The clonotype comes from a human donor in good health. Some libraries in this study had Jurkat cell RNA spiked in. CDR3 in amino acids: CASSLGTGVPDTQYS. Here the CDR3 DNA reads TGTGCCAGTAGTCTCGGGACAGGGGTTCCAGATACGCAGTATTCT.